The rows below give T cell receptor beta chains drawn from one sample of a study of blood T cell repertoires in COVID-19. Libraries were prepared by immunoSEQ multiplex PCR; TCRdb keeps only in-frame clonotypes and omits some of them. The sample records some 240,000 clones, about 85% being singletons. Sequencing input: PBMCs or T cells enriched from blood (not recorded which). These receptor sequences come from a woman aged 50 to 60 who had been exposed to COVID-19. CDR3s include the opening cysteine and the closing phenylalanine or tryptophan. The D gene is left open where the match is weak. Clone size appears in some rows only: once, few, many, or a class for an expanded clone.

d_call | j_call | v_call | clone_size | cdr3_aa | cdr3_nt
. | TRBJ2-2 | TRBV7-2 | . | CASSQTFTGELFF | TGTGCCAGCAGCCAGACATTCACCGGGGAGCTGTTTTTT
. | TRBJ2-3 | TRBV19 | . | CASSIPPSTDTQYF | TGTGCCAGTAGTATCCCCCCTTCTACAGATACGCAGTATTTT
. | TRBJ1-1 | TRBV19 | . | CASTGTEAFF | TGTGCCAGTACGGGCACTGAAGCTTTCTTT
. | TRBJ1-2 | TRBV12-3/TRBV12-4 | . | CASSPYPTGYTF | TGTGCCAGCAGCCCCTACCCTACTGGCTACACCTTC
. | TRBJ2-5 | TRBV21-1 | . | CASSKAPSGGIQETQYF | TGTGCCAGCAGCAAAGCCCCCAGCGGGGGGATCCAAGAGACCCAGTACTTC
. | TRBJ2-3 | TRBV3-1/TRBV3-2 | . | CASSQGNRGTDTQYF | TGTGCCAGCAGCCAAGGAAACCGAGGGACAGATACGCAGTATTTT
. | TRBJ2-5 | TRBV29-1 | once | CSVEAQVSETQYF | TGCAGCGTTGAGGCACAGGTATCGGAGACCCAGTACTTC
. | TRBJ1-3 | TRBV6-5 | . | CASEGAGNTIYF | TGTGCCAGCGAGGGGGCTGGAAACACCATATATTTT
TRBD2 | TRBJ2-1 | TRBV18 | . | CASSLWTSGNYNEQFF | TGTGCCAGCTCGCTCTGGACTAGCGGGAACTACAATGAGCAGTTCTTC
. | TRBJ2-7 | TRBV7-2 | . | CASSLAAGTAEQYF | TGTGCCAGCAGCTTAGCCGCGGGGACCGCCGAGCAGTACTTC
. | TRBJ1-2 | TRBV28 | . | CASTNLQAGGYTF | TGTGCCAGCACCAATCTGCAGGCCGGTGGCTACACCTTC
TRBD2 | TRBJ2-4 | TRBV27 | few | CASSFRGSGGITQGAKNIQYF | TGTGCCAGCAGTTTCCGGGGTAGCGGGGGCATCACGCAGGGAGCCAAAAACATTCAGTACTTC
. | TRBJ1-2 | TRBV27 | few | CASSFRGSYGYTF | TGTGCCAGCAGTTTCAGGGGATCCTATGGCTACACCTTC
TRBD1 | TRBJ2-7 | TRBV5-6 | . | CASSLGGMGYEQYF | TGTGCCAGCAGCTTAGGGGGCATGGGCTACGAGCAGTACTTC
TRBD1 | TRBJ1-6 | TRBV30 | . | CAWSVRAGTGDNSPLHF | TGTGCCTGGAGTGTACGGGCCGGGACAGGGGATAATTCACCCCTCCACTTT
TRBD1 | TRBJ2-7 | TRBV27 | . | CASSSGDRGGEQYF | TGTGCCAGCAGTTCTGGGGACAGGGGAGGCGAGCAGTACTTC
. | TRBJ1-5 | TRBV7-2 | . | CASSLHPMGNQPQHF | TGTGCCAGCAGCTTACACCCTATGGGCAATCAGCCCCAGCATTTT
. | TRBJ1-4 | TRBV11-3 | . | CASSPIDSVENEKLFF | TGTGCCAGCAGTCCTATCGACTCGGTTGAAAATGAAAAACTGTTTTTT
. | TRBJ1-5 | TRBV3-1/TRBV3-2 | . | CASSQAGTRMTSNQPQHF | TGTGCCAGCAGCCAGGCCGGGACAAGAATGACTAGCAATCAGCCCCAGCATTTT
. | TRBJ2-7 | TRBV27 | . | CASSKAGLLYEQYF | TGTGCCAGCAGCAAGGCGGGACTCCTCTACGAGCAGTACTTC
. | TRBJ1-2 | TRBV10-1 | . | CASRRDGYTF | TGCGCCAGCAGGAGAGATGGCTACACCTTC
. | TRBJ2-2 | TRBV18 | . | CASSPLDYSTGELFF | TGTGCCAGCTCACCGCTAGACTACTCTACCGGGGAGCTGTTTTTT
TRBD1 | TRBJ1-1 | TRBV27 | . | CASSSQTGATEAFF | TGTGCCAGCAGTTCCCAGACAGGGGCCACGGAAGCTTTCTTT
TRBD1 | TRBJ2-7 | TRBV3-1/TRBV3-2 | . | CASSPDSGTGAQYF | TGTGCCAGCAGCCCCGACTCCGGGACAGGGGCCCAGTACTTC
TRBD2 | TRBJ2-1 | TRBV3-1/TRBV3-2 | . | CASSQGAGPSYNEQFF | TGTGCCAGCAGCCAAGGAGCGGGGCCCAGCTACAATGAGCAGTTCTTC
. | TRBJ1-1 | TRBV6-5 | . | CASTPYLGNTEAFF | TGTGCCAGCACCCCTTATCTAGGGAACACTGAAGCTTTCTTT
. | TRBJ1-2 | TRBV6-5 | . | CASSNRASFDGYTF | TGTGCCAGCTCGAACAGGGCCTCCTTTGATGGCTACACCTTC
. | TRBJ1-2 | TRBV2 | . | CASNLEANYGYTF | TGTGCCAGCAATCTAGAGGCTAACTATGGCTACACCTTC
. | TRBJ2-1 | TRBV29-1 | . | CSVGANYPNSYNEQFF | TGCAGCGTTGGCGCCAACTACCCCAACTCCTACAATGAGCAGTTCTTC
. | TRBJ1-1 | TRBV30 | few | CAWKFVQEAFF | TGTGCCTGGAAATTTGTGCAGGAAGCTTTCTTT
. | TRBJ1-1 | TRBV19 | . | CASSTPPGGKREAFF | TGTGCCAGTAGTACCCCCCCGGGCGGTAAGCGGGAAGCTTTCTTT
. | TRBJ1-2 | TRBV19 | . | CASNQLGNYGYTF | TGTGCCAGTAATCAGCTAGGAAACTATGGCTACACCTTC
TRBD2 | TRBJ2-3 | TRBV9 | few | CASSAALAGLDTQYF | TGTGCCAGCAGCGCAGCACTAGCGGGGCTCGATACGCAGTATTTT
. | TRBJ2-1 | TRBV2 | . | CASSSDSPFWFF | TGTGCCAGCAGCTCCGACAGTCCATTTTGGTTCTTC
TRBD1 | TRBJ1-1 | TRBV18 | . | CASSRSGQGTEGAFF | TGTGCCAGCTCACGATCGGGACAGGGGACGGAGGGAGCTTTCTTT
. | TRBJ2-5 | TRBV5-5 | . | CASSYGDSETQYF | TGTGCCAGCAGCTACGGGGATTCGGAGACCCAGTACTTC